The TCR beta chain under discussion was sequenced for a study of CD8+ T cells in alopecia areata. V lost 2 bases and J 8 bases, leaving 12 bases between the germline ends. Germline V gives CDR1 SNHLY, CDR2 FYNNEI. This CDR3 contains 13 residues. Following extraction, RNA underwent reverse transcription to cDNA, which served as the sequencing template. Using immunoSEQ multiplex PCR, the repertoire was profiled, and TCRdb retains in-frame clones only, with some absent. Of 200,000 to 250,000 clones in the sample, roughly two fifths were seen once. Treatment meaning: oral pan-JAK inhibitor, 5-10 mg twice daily.

The sequencing used CD4+ T cells sorted from blood, collected around week 30, from a patient treated with tofacitinib. The chain carries TRBV2 and TRBJ1-2, with D uncertain. The sequence was collected from a human donor with alopecia areata. The CDR3 loop is CASSERAARGYTF. CDR3 DNA sequence: TGTGCCAGCAGTGAACGTGCCGCCCGCGGCTACACCTTC. Together with reference TRBV2 and TRBJ1-2, the CDR3 gives the full variable domain: EPEVTQTPSHQVTQMGQEVILRCVPISNHLYFYWYRQILGQKVEFLVSFYNNEISEKSEIFDDQFSVERPDGSNFTLKIRSTKLEDSAMYFCASSERAARGYTFGSGTRLTVV.